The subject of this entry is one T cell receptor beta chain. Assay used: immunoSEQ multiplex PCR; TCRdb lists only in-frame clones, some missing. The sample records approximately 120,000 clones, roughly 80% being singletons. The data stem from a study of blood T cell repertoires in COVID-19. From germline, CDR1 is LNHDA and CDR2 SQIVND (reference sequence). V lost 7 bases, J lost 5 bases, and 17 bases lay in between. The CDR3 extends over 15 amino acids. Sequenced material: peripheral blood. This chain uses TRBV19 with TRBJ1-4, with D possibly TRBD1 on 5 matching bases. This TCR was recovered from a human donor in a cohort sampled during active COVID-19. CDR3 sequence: CASTPRQSHNEKLFF. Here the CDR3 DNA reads TGTGCCAGTACCCCGCGACAGTCTCACAATGAAAAACTGTTTTTT. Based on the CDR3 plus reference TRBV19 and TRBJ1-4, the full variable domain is DGGITQSPKYLFRKEGQNVTLSCEQNLNHDAMYWYRQDPGQGLRLIYYSQIVNDFQKGDIAEGYSVSREKKESFPLTVTSAQKNPTAFYLCASTPRQSHNEKLFFGSGTQLSVL.